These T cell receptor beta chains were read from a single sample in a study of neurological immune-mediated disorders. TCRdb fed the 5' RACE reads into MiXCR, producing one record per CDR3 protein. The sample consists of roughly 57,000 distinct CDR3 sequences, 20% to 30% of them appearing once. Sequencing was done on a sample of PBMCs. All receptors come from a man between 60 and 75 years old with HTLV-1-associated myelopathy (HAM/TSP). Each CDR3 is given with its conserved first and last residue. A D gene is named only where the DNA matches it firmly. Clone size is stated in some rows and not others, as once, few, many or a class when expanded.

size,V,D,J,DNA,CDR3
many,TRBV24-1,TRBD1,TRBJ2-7,TGTGCCACCCAGAGTTCCGGGACAGGGTATAACGAGCAGTACTTC,CATQSSGTGYNEQYF
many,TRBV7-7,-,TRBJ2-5,TGTGCTAGCAGCTTAGCCACGGGACTCCAAGAGACCCAGTACTTC,CASSLATGLQETQYF
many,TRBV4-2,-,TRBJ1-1,TGTGCCAGCAGCCAAGATCCACGTCGGAACACTGAAGCTTTCTTT,CASSQDPRRNTEAFF
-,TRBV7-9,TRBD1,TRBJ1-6,TGTGCCAGCAGCCCCGCGACAGGGCGGAGATCACCCCTCCACTTT,CASSPATGRRSPLHF
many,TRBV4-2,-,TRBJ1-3,TGTGCCAGCAGCCAAGAGGCGGTCTCTGGAAACACCATATATTTT,CASSQEAVSGNTIYF
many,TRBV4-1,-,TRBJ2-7,TGCGCCAGCAGCCAAGCTCTGGGCGGGTCCTACGAGCAGTACTTC,CASSQALGGSYEQYF
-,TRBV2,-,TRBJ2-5,TGTGCCAGCAGTGAAGCGCCCTGGGGAGAGACCCAGTACTTC,CASSEAPWGETQYF
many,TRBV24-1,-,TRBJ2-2,TGTGCCACCAGTGATTACCGAGGGGACACCGGGGAGCTGTTTTTT,CATSDYRGDTGELFF
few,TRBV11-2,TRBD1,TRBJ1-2,TGTGCCAGCAGCTTCGCGCCGTGGGACAGGGGAATACAGGGCTACACCTTC,CASSFAPWDRGIQGYTF
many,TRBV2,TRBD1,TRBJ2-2,TGTGCCAGCAGTTGGACAGGGGGCATCACCGGGGAGCTGTTTTTT,CASSWTGGITGELFF
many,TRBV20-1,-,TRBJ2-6,TGCAGTGCTAAGATCGGATCTGGGGCCAACGTCCTGACTTTC,CSAKIGSGANVLTF
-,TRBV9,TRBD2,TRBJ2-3,TGTGCCACCACGAGCGGGGACAGCACAGATACGCAGTATTTT,CATTSGDSTDTQYF
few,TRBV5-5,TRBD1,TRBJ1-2,TGTGCCAGTTCCCGGGACAGGGGAGGGGATGGCTACACCTTC,CASSRDRGGDGYTF
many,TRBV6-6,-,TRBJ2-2,TGTGCCAGCAGCTTAGGGTCTGGGGAGCTGTTTTTT,CASSLGSGELFF
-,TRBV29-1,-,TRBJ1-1,TGCAGCGTTGAAACCCAGGGTGGGAACACTGAAGCTTTCTTT,CSVETQGGNTEAFF
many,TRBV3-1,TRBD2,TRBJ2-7,TGTGCCAGCAGCCAAGAGGGGCTAGCGGGAGGCTCCTACGAGCAGTACTTC,CASSQEGLAGGSYEQYF
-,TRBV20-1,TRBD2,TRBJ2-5,TGCAGTGCCCCCCGACTAGCGGGAGGACAAGAGACCCAGTACTTC,CSAPRLAGGQETQYF
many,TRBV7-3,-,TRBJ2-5,TGTGCCAGCAGCTTAACTGGGGGGACCCAGTACTTC,CASSLTGGTQYF
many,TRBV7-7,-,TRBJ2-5,TGTGCTAGCAGCTACGACTTTACGGAGGGTTCCCAGTACTTC,CASSYDFTEGSQYF
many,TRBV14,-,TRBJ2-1,TGTGCCAGCAGCCAAGGGCCCCAACGGCGGTTCTTC,CASSQGPQRRFF
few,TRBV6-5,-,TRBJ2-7,TGTGCCAGCAGCCGAACGCTTGGAAAATACGAGCAGTACTTC,CASSRTLGKYEQYF
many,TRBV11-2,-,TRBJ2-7,TGTGCCAGCAGCGGGGATTTTGTGGGAGTCGAGCAGTACTTC,CASSGDFVGVEQYF
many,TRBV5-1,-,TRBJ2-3,TGCGCCAGCACTCGGACGGCGACATCTCGCACAGATACGCAGTATTTT,CASTRTATSRTDTQYF
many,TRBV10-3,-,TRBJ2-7,TGTGCCATCAGTGACCCTGATCACTACGAGCAGTACTTC,CAISDPDHYEQYF
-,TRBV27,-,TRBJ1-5,TGTGCCAGCAGTTCCGGGCGAGCGAGGCGCCAGCATTTT,CASSSGRARRQHF
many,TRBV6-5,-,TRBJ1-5,TGTGCCAGCAGTTTTTCAGGGGTGGTAGGCCAGCCCCAGCATTTT,CASSFSGVVGQPQHF
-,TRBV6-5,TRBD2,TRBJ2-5,TGTGCCAGCAGCTTAGATCGGACTAGCCCGACCCAGTACTTC,CASSLDRTSPTQYF
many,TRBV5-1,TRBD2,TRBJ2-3,TGCGCCAGCAGCGCTGGACTAGCGGGAGCGGCAGATACGCAGTATTTT,CASSAGLAGAADTQYF
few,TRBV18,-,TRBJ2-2,TGTGCCAGCTCACCGCCCCCAGGGGCCGTAAACACCGGGGAGCTGTTTTTT,CASSPPPGAVNTGELFF